This T cell receptor (beta chain) was obtained from a study of cytotoxic CD8 clonotypes in ibrutinib-treated CLL. Study details: Following a median roughly 13 months of treatment, with a range of 6 to 36, response samples were taken. Study results and caveats: Whereas clonality rose at ibrutinib response, it declined toward baseline at progression. Sampling times (in sustained-remission versus progressing patients) were not the same.

With cryopreserved PBMCs as the source, roughly 2 micrograms of genomic DNA went to TCR beta libraries. To note about this clone: Its antigen remains unidentified.

Assay: immunoSEQ multiplex PCR; the TCRdb copy retains only in-frame clones and omits some. The sample carries under 150,000 clones, around 80% recorded once. Looked up from germline, CDR1 is MNHNS and CDR2 is SASEGT. CDR3 length equals 13 residues. Trimming removed 2 bases at V and 9 bases at J, with 8 bases between. The source of this sequence is a human donor with chronic lymphocytic leukemia. The rearrangement links TRBV6-1 to TRBJ1-6; D unresolved. This specimen consisted of PBMCs, obtained after 36 months of ibrutinib treatment. The CDR3 region is CASSEPGVSPLHF. Written as DNA, the CDR3 is TGTGCCAGCAGTGAACCCGGCGTTTCACCCCTCCACTTT.